This T cell receptor beta chain appears in the sequencing data of a study of T cells in Graves' hyperthyroidism and ophthalmopathy. Germline V gene lookup returns CDR1 MNHNY and CDR2 SVGAGI (reference sequence). Unmatched junction bases numbered 5, after V lost 2 bases and J lost 8 bases. This CDR3 spans 13 amino acids. General study findings and limits: From stable hyperthyroidism, ophthalmopathy was separated by a 13 V-J model. Also found in blood were most expanded thyroid clonotypes above 0.001.

Absence of ophthalmopathy progression within 18 months defined stable Graves' hyperthyroidism. Uncontrolled infection, other autoimmune disease, pregnancy or lactation led to exclusion. This clonotype occurred a few times. What it binds is not known. From RNA transcripts, TCR beta CDR3 regions were amplified. The study used the HTBI primer set for a first-round RT-PCR of the TCR CDR3. TCRdb re-called the multiplex PCR reads with MiXCR, one entry per CDR3 protein. Of hundreds of thousands of distinct CDR3 sequences in the sample, around 13% were seen once. This sequence was found in a woman in her late teens or twenties with Graves' hyperthyroidism. The chain recombines TRBV6-6 with TRBJ1-2; 7 nucleotides agree with TRBD1. Sequenced: blood. CDR3 amino acids: CASSYTQGIGYTF. Here the CDR3 DNA reads TGTGCCAGCAGTTACACACAGGGGATAGGCTACACCTTC.